This T cell receptor beta chain was captured in a study of T cell responses to AZD1222 COVID-19 vaccine. Study findings and constraints: There were repertoire samples only from the period after the peak T cell response. Vaccine-associated CD4 TCRs ranged over spike, dominating at 160-218 and 743-854. Among those given AZD1222, only 5 to 7 were seropositive at baseline. Spike-specific TCRs gained breadth and depth after people received two AZD1222 doses.

This clone was seen once. Its antigen is not known. Repertoires were generated with immunoSEQ multiplex PCR, while TCRdb's copy carries only in-frame clones and drops some. The profile shows approximately 89,000 clones, 86% of them singletons. The source is an adult who received the AZD1222 COVID-19 vaccine. Specimen: peripheral blood, collected 28 days after the second AZD1222 dose.

The CDR3 sequence is CASSFDLGSYNSPLHF. DNA for the CDR3: TGTGCCAGCAGTTTCGACCTAGGGTCCTATAATTCACCCCTCCACTTT. The J gene is TRBJ1-6, the V gene TRBV27; D is ambiguous. Germline CDR1 and CDR2: MNHEY and SMNVEV (reference sequence). The CDR3 consists of 16 residues. V gave up 3 bases and J gave up 1 base, with 10 bases separating them.